The 11 T cell receptor beta chains below all came from one sample that was sequenced in a study of radiotherapy plus CTLA-4 blockade in lung cancer. Sequencing was performed with immunoSEQ multiplex PCR; in TCRdb, only in-frame clones are kept and a portion is missing. The data hold 75,000 to 95,000 clones, with 80% to 85% observed a single time. Here the sequenced sample was peripheral blood, taken from a patient treated with radiotherapy plus ipilimumab. The receptors were sampled from a human donor with non-small cell lung cancer that progressed on radiotherapy plus ipilimumab.

The genes are TRBV11-2 and TRBJ2-1; a possible D gene is TRBD2 (5 bases). This CDR3 has 15 amino acids. CDR1 and CDR2 from the germline V gene are SGHAT and FQNNGV. V was shortened by 1 base and J by 0 bases, with 7 bases between the two germline ends. The CDR3 DNA is TGTGCCAGCAGCTTAGCGGGGAGCTCCTACAATGAGCAGTTCTTC. Its protein is CASSLAGSSYNEQFF.

This clone showed up just once. V and J are TRBV6-1 and TRBJ1-5, with D perhaps matching TRBD1 (6 bases). CDR3 length: 18 residues. Trimming took 4 bases from V and 1 from J, leaving 20 bases between them. Per germline, CDR1 MNHNS and CDR2 SASEGT. CDR3 loop: CASSGALGGQLSNQPQHF. The CDR3 nucleotides are TGTGCCAGCAGTGGAGCTCTTGGGGGCCAGCTGAGCAATCAGCCCCAGCATTTT.

The rearrangement joins TRBV5-1 to TRBJ1-4; D gene ambiguous. Germline-derived CDR1 and CDR2 are SGHRS and YFSETQ. Deletions cut 0 bases from V and 7 bases from J, with 7 bases between. CDR3 size: 13 residues. As DNA, the CDR3 is TGCGCCAGCAGCTTGGACCTGGGTGAAAAACTGTTTTTT. Amino acids: CASSLDLGEKLFF.

V and J are TRBV25-1 and TRBJ2-7; TRBD1 is a possible D gene (6 bases). The CDR3 runs 13 residues. From germline, CDR1 is MGHDK and CDR2 SYGVNS. V was clipped by 3 bases and J by 7 bases, with 13 bases between them. CDR3 amino acids: CASSEYVDREQYF. As DNA, the CDR3 is TGTGCCAGCAGTGAGTACGTCGACAGGGAGCAGTACTTC.

This clone was seen just once. This chain connects TRBV5-4 to TRBJ1-4; maybe TRBD1 (5 bases). The CDR3 spans 13 residues. CDR1 is SGHNT, CDR2 YYREEE, per germline (reference sequence). V was clipped by 4 bases and J by 8 bases, with 12 bases between them. CDR3 sequence reads: CASSTPTAEKLFF. The DNA for the CDR3 is TGTGCCAGCAGCACACCGACAGCCGAAAAACTGTTTTTT.

In its sample, this clone was seen a few times. The genes are TRBV19 and TRBJ2-5; TRBD1 aligns across 12 bases. The CDR3 has 14 residues. Germline loops: CDR1 LNHDA, CDR2 SQIVND (reference sequence). V dropped 9 bases and J dropped 3; count of bases not matched to a gene: 5. The CDR3 loop is CASRDRGQKETQYF. The CDR3 DNA reads TGTGCCAGCAGGGACAGGGGGCAAAAAGAGACCCAGTACTTC.

CDR3 residues: CASSDSPVPGNYGYTF. For the CDR3, the DNA is TGTGCCAGCAGTGACTCCCCAGTTCCAGGGAACTATGGCTACACCTTC. The V call is TRBV6-4, the J call TRBJ1-2; possibly TRBD1 for D (5 bases). Trimming took 0 bases from V and 2 from J, leaving 13 bases between them. The CDR3 loop spans 16 amino acids. Germline V gene data show CDR1 as MRHNA and CDR2 as SNTAGT.

This clone was observed once. The V call is TRBV6-5, the J call TRBJ2-5; D perhaps matches TRBD1 (6 bases). Trimming took off 6 bases at V and 3 bases at J, with 17 bases between the two ends. The length of the CDR3 is 15 residues. Germline assignment: CDR1 MNHEY and CDR2 SVGAGI. The CDR3 spells CASSIGTTVEETQYF. CDR3 DNA sequence: TGTGCCAGCAGCATCGGGACAACCGTCGAAGAGACCCAGTACTTC.

This clone was seen just once. The chain is built from TRBV30 and TRBJ1-1; TRBD1 matches 9 bases. CDR3 length: 14 amino acids. Germline V gene sequence: CDR1 GTSNPN, CDR2 SVGIG (reference sequence). V gave up 6 bases and J gave up 1 base; unmatched junction bases: 6. CDR3 in DNA: TGTGCCTGTAACCCGGGACAGGGGAACACTGAAGCTTTCTTT. This codes for CACNPGQGNTEAFF.

V usage is TRBV19 and J usage is TRBJ2-5; a weak D match, TRBD2 (6 bases). Trimming took off 7 bases at V and 2 bases at J, with 20 bases between the two ends. The CDR3 is made up of 16 amino acids. Germline V lookup: CDR1 LNHDA, CDR2 SQIVND (reference sequence). In nucleotides, the CDR3 is TGTGCCAGTAACACCCCCTCCCGGGCGGGACAAGAGACCCAGTACTTC. This encodes CASNTPSRAGQETQYF.

The genes are TRBV13 and TRBJ1-1; TRBD1 aligns across 9 bases. Trimming at V came to 2 bases and at J to 1 base, leaving 11 bases not matched to a gene. The V gene's germline CDR1 is PRHDT and CDR2 FYEKMQ (reference sequence). The CDR3 spans 18 residues. CDR3 in amino acids: CASSLWPPRQGENTEAFF. CDR3 coding DNA: TGTGCCAGCAGCTTATGGCCCCCTCGACAGGGGGAGAACACTGAAGCTTTCTTT.